This is a list of T cell receptor beta chains from one sample in a study of cytomegalovirus exposure and HLA in healthy donors. Libraries were prepared by immunoSEQ multiplex PCR; TCRdb keeps only in-frame clonotypes and omits some of them. The data contain approximately 140,000 clones, 78% of them singletons. What was sequenced was PBMCs. These receptor sequences come from a male donor in good health and CMV-seronegative. Each CDR3 is given with its conserved first and last residue. A D gene is named only where the DNA matches it firmly. Not every row has a clone size; where given, it reads once, few, many or a size class.

j_gene: TRBJ1-2; v_gene: TRBV7-8; d_gene: -; abundance: -; CDR3aa: CSSSLGQGGTYGYTF; CDR3nt: TGTTCCAGCAGCTTAGGCCAGGGAGGGACCTATGGCTACACCTTC
j_gene: TRBJ2-7; v_gene: TRBV6-1; d_gene: TRBD1; abundance: -; CDR3aa: CATSKGQGAYEQYF; CDR3nt: TGTGCCACATCGAAGGGACAGGGGGCCTACGAGCAGTACTTC
j_gene: TRBJ2-7; v_gene: TRBV30; d_gene: -; abundance: -; CDR3aa: CAWSPGTEQYF; CDR3nt: TGTGCCTGGAGTCCCGGGACTGAGCAGTACTTC
j_gene: TRBJ1-2; v_gene: TRBV6-5; d_gene: TRBD1; abundance: -; CDR3aa: CASSRGTEPFYGYTF; CDR3nt: TGTGCCAGCAGTCGCGGGACAGAACCTTTCTATGGCTACACCTTC
j_gene: TRBJ2-7; v_gene: TRBV10-3; d_gene: -; abundance: once; CDR3aa: CAIGGSSYEQYF; CDR3nt: TGTGCCATCGGCGGGTCGTCCTACGAGCAGTACTTC
j_gene: TRBJ1-5; v_gene: TRBV18; d_gene: -; abundance: -; CDR3aa: CASSPRGQTDNQPQHF; CDR3nt: TGTGCCAGCTCACCCCGGGGTCAAACCGACAATCAGCCCCAGCATTTT
j_gene: TRBJ2-7; v_gene: TRBV5-4; d_gene: -; abundance: -; CDR3aa: CASSNGGRDEQYF; CDR3nt: TGTGCCAGCAGCAACGGCGGGCGTGATGAGCAGTACTTC
j_gene: TRBJ2-3; v_gene: TRBV6-4; d_gene: TRBD2; abundance: -; CDR3aa: CASSAAGGSTDTQYF; CDR3nt: TGTGCCAGCAGTGCTGCGGGGGGTAGCACAGATACGCAGTATTTT
j_gene: TRBJ2-4; v_gene: TRBV4-1; d_gene: -; abundance: -; CDR3aa: CASSQGWGDIQYF; CDR3nt: TGCGCCAGCAGCCAGGGGTGGGGGGACATTCAGTACTTC
j_gene: TRBJ1-5; v_gene: TRBV15; d_gene: -; abundance: -; CDR3aa: CATSSFPGDGEDQPQHF; CDR3nt: TGTGCCACCAGCAGTTTTCCAGGGGATGGAGAGGATCAGCCCCAGCATTTT
j_gene: TRBJ1-2; v_gene: TRBV19; d_gene: -; abundance: -; CDR3aa: CASSIDSRRGLYGYTF; CDR3nt: TGTGCCAGTAGTATAGATTCGCGTAGGGGGTTATATGGCTACACCTTC
j_gene: TRBJ1-2; v_gene: TRBV19; d_gene: -; abundance: once; CDR3aa: CASSIRTLYGYTF; CDR3nt: TGTGCCAGTAGTATCCGGACACTCTATGGCTACACCTTC
j_gene: TRBJ2-7; v_gene: TRBV27; d_gene: -; abundance: -; CDR3aa: CASSPLNEPYEQYF; CDR3nt: TGTGCCAGCTCCCCCCTTAACGAGCCCTACGAGCAGTACTTC